This is a list of T cell receptor beta chains from one sample in a study of shared T cell receptors in the human thymus. Using immunoSEQ multiplex PCR, the repertoire was profiled, and TCRdb retains in-frame clones only, with some absent. Among hundreds of thousands of clones listed, approximately 87% were seen once. These same records also appear under a second study, on human thymus T cells.

Sequencing used thymocytes. These receptors were collected from a boy younger than two with a congenital heart defect. Both conserved end residues are part of each CDR3. D genes are given only for firm matches. A row's size may be missing; if present it is once, few, many or a size class.

len	d_gene	abundance	v_gene	j_gene	CDR3nt	CDR3aa
18	-	-	TRBV4-3	TRBJ2-2	TGCGCCAGCAGCCACACTCTAAAGGGGCCCGGGGGCACCGGGGAGCTGTTTTTT	CASSHTLKGPGGTGELFF
11	-	-	TRBV6-5	TRBJ2-1	TGTGCCTGCGCTTCTTTTAATGAGCAGTTCTTC	CACASFNEQFF
16	-	-	TRBV9	TRBJ1-5	TGTGCCAGCAGCCCGGGGGCGGGGGATAGCAATCAGCCCCAGCATTTT	CASSPGAGDSNQPQHF
20	TRBD2	-	TRBV28	TRBJ2-1	TGTGCCAGCACCAACCCTTCGTCGCGGGAGGGCCGTACGTTCCCGAATGAGCAGTTCTTC	CASTNPSSREGRTFPNEQFF
15	-	-	TRBV6-5	TRBJ2-6	TGTGCCAGCAGTTTCACAGCCTCTGGGGCCAACGTCCTGACTTTC	CASSFTASGANVLTF
16	TRBD2	-	TRBV30	TRBJ2-1	TGTGCCTGGAGTGTTTTCGGGAGGCGCTCCTACAATGAGCAGTTCTTC	CAWSVFGRRSYNEQFF
16	TRBD1	-	TRBV5-1	TRBJ1-2	TGCGCCAGCAGCTCGGGGACAGGGGATGTCCGGTATGGCTACACCTTC	CASSSGTGDVRYGYTF
16	TRBD1	-	TRBV4-3	TRBJ2-7	TGCGCCAGCAGCCAAGGTAGACAGGGGGCATCCTACGAGCAGTACTTC	CASSQGRQGASYEQYF
17	-	-	TRBV27	TRBJ1-4	TGTGCCAGCAGTTTATGGCCCGGGATACCAACTAATGAAAAACTGTTTTTT	CASSLWPGIPTNEKLFF
13	-	-	TRBV5-1	TRBJ2-2	TGCGCCAGCGGAGGGGTCCCCACCGGGGAGCTGTTTTTT	CASGGVPTGELFF
14	-	few	TRBV4-3	TRBJ2-7	TGCGCCAGCAGCCAAGTGGGTAGCGACGACGAGCAGTACTTC	CASSQVGSDDEQYF
13	-	-	TRBV7-9	TRBJ1-1	TGTGCCAGCAGCTTAGAAGTTTTGGGGGGAGCTTTCTTT	CASSLEVLGGAFF
16	-	-	TRBV5-1	TRBJ2-5	TGCGCCAGCAGCTTGGATTGGCCAGGGGATTACGAGACCCAGTACTTC	CASSLDWPGDYETQYF
15	-	-	TRBV10-3	TRBJ2-7	TGTGCCATCAGTGCCACGAGGGGGTCCTCCTACGAGCAGTACTTC	CAISATRGSSYEQYF
17	-	-	TRBV30	TRBJ1-2	TGTGCCTGGGGGGACACCGGGCCTCAAGCCGCTATCTATGGCTACACCTTC	CAWGDTGPQAAIYGYTF
17	-	-	TRBV21-1	TRBJ2-3	TGTGCCAGCAGCAAACCCCGACAGGGAAGGAGCACAGATACGCAGTATTTT	CASSKPRQGRSTDTQYF
15	-	-	TRBV7-8	TRBJ2-7	TGTGCCAGCAGCTCTGGACAGTTCTGGGACTACGAGCAGTACTTC	CASSSGQFWDYEQYF
15	-	few	TRBV7-2	TRBJ2-3	TGTGCCAGCAGCCTCCATCGGCTAGATGCAGATACGCAGTATTTT	CASSLHRLDADTQYF
15	-	once	TRBV6-1	TRBJ1-2	TGTGCCAGCACCAAGGGCAGGGCGGCTAACTATGGCTACACCTTC	CASTKGRAANYGYTF
14	-	-	TRBV7-9	TRBJ1-1	TGTGCCAGCAGCTTAGCTCGGGTTCACACTGAAGCTTTCTTT	CASSLARVHTEAFF
14	-	once	TRBV5-1	TRBJ2-2	TGCGCCAGCAGCCCCAGCGAGAACACCGGGGAGCTGTTTTTT	CASSPSENTGELFF
19	-	once	TRBV29-1	TRBJ2-5	TGCAGCGTTGAAAGGAGGGGAGCGGATCCATGGATAGTCCAAGAGACCCAGTACTTC	CSVERRGADPWIVQETQYF
17	TRBD2	once	TRBV10-3	TRBJ2-7	TGTGCCATCAGGAGGGGGGAACTAGCGGGAGGGTACTACGAGCAGTACTTC	CAIRRGELAGGYYEQYF
13	-	once	TRBV18	TRBJ1-1	TGTGCCAGCTCACCATGGGGGGACACTGAAGCTTTCTTT	CASSPWGDTEAFF
13	-	-	TRBV19	TRBJ1-2	TGTGCCAGTACCAAGGACGGGGACTATGGCTACACCTTC	CASTKDGDYGYTF
17	-	-	TRBV14	TRBJ2-1	TGTGCCAGCAGCCAAGTAGCAGATTACCGCTCCTACAATGAGCAGTTCTTC	CASSQVADYRSYNEQFF
14	-	-	TRBV4-1	TRBJ2-5	TGCGCCAGCAGCCCCCGGGACTACCAAGAGACCCAGTACTTC	CASSPRDYQETQYF
15	-	-	TRBV4-1	TRBJ2-5	TGCGCCAGCAGCCGGAAGGCGGAACTCCAAGAGACCCAGTACTTC	CASSRKAELQETQYF
12	-	few	TRBV15	TRBJ2-2	TGTGCCACCAGCCCTCCTGCCGGGGAGCTGTTTTTT	CATSPPAGELFF
13	TRBD1	-	TRBV6-6	TRBJ2-5	TGTGCCAGCACCCGGGACAGGCAAGAGACCCAGTACTTC	CASTRDRQETQYF
16	TRBD1	few	TRBV27	TRBJ1-3	TGTGCCAGCAGTCCTATGACAGGGTCGAATGGAAACACCATATATTTT	CASSPMTGSNGNTIYF
14	TRBD1	-	TRBV10-3	TRBJ1-5	TGTGCCATCAGTGACGACAGGGGGGATCAGCCCCAGCATTTT	CAISDDRGDQPQHF
19	TRBD1	-	TRBV29-1	TRBJ1-1	TGCAGCGTTGGACCTCGACAGGGAAAGGAGAGGAGGATGAACACTGAAGCTTTCTTT	CSVGPRQGKERRMNTEAFF
15	TRBD2	-	TRBV28	TRBJ2-3	TGTGCCAGCAGTTTGCGGGGGGCTAGCACAGATACGCAGTATTTT	CASSLRGASTDTQYF
11	-	-	TRBV2	TRBJ2-1	TGTGCCACAGAGCCCCGAGGTGAGCAGTTCTTC	CATEPRGEQFF
14	-	-	TRBV5-5	TRBJ1-6	TGTGCCAGCAGCTTTGGGGCAGGGGATTCACCCCTCCACTTT	CASSFGAGDSPLHF